This T cell receptor beta chain emerged from a study of blood T cell repertoires in COVID-19. Study as a whole: Acute and convalescent COVID-19 specimens originated in the United States, Italy and Spain. T cells, B-cell-depleted T cells, or PBMCs supplied cDNA or gDNA.

Some clones are missing from TCRdb's copy, which holds only in-frame ones; the method was immunoSEQ multiplex PCR. Of some 100,000 clones listed, less than 90% are singletons. J gave up 7 bases and V 1 base, and 8 bases lay outside the gene matches. CDR3 size: 16 residues. Germline CDR1 is KGHDR and CDR2 is SFDVKD. This rearrangement joins TRBV24-1 to TRBJ2-1, with TRBD2 matching over 8 bases. The sample taken for sequencing was peripheral blood. The clonotype comes from a woman aged 55-69 years with acute or convalescent COVID-19. The CDR3 bases are TGTGCCACCAGTGATTTCATAACTAGCGGAAGGAATGAGCAGTTCTTC. This translates into CATSDFITSGRNEQFF.